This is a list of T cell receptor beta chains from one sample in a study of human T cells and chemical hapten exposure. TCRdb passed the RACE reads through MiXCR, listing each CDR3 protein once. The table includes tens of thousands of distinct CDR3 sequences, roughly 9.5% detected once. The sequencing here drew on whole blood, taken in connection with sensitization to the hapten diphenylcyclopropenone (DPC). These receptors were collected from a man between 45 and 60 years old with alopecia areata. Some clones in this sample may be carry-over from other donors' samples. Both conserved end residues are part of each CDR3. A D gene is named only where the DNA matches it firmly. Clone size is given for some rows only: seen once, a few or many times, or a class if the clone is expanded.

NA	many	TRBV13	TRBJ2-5	TGTGCCAGCAGTCTTAACCCGACAGGGAGGCTCGCAGAGACCCAGTACTTC	CASSLNPTGRLAETQYF
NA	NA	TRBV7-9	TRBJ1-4	TGTGCCAGCAGCTTAGCGGCAGGGAAGCCAGAAAAACTGTTTTTT	CASSLAAGKPEKLFF
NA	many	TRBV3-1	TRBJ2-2	TGTGCCAGCAGCCAGACACACTCCGGGGAGCTGTTTTTT	CASSQTHSGELFF
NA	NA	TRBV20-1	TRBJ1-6	TGCAGTGCTAGAGATTCAAGGACCGATTATTCACCCCTCCACTTT	CSARDSRTDYSPLHF
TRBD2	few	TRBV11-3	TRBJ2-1	TGTGCCAGCAGCACCCGGGCTTTAGCGGGAGGCTACAATGAGCAGTTCTTC	CASSTRALAGGYNEQFF
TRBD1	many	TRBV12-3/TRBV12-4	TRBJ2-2	TGTGCCAGCAGGGGACAGGCCACCGGGGAGCTGTTTTTT	CASRGQATGELFF
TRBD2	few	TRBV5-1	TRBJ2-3	TGCGCCAGCAGAACGGCGGGAGCTAGCACAGATACGCAGTATTTT	CASRTAGASTDTQYF
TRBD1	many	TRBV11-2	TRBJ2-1	TGTGCCAGCAGTGGCAGGACAGGGGTCTACAATGAGCAGTTCTTC	CASSGRTGVYNEQFF
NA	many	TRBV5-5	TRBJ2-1	TGTGCCAGCAGCTTGGGCAGGAGCTCCTACAATGAGCAGTTCTTC	CASSLGRSSYNEQFF
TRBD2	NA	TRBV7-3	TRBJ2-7	TGTGCCAGCAGCGTTAGCGGGAGGGATTTTTACGAGCAGTACTTC	CASSVSGRDFYEQYF
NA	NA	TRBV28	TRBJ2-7	TGTGCCAGCAGTTTAGGCCACCACCATCCCTACGAGCAGTACTTC	CASSLGHHHPYEQYF
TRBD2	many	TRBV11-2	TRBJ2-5	TGTGCCAGCAGCGCAGCGGGACCCCAAGAGACCCAGTACTTC	CASSAAGPQETQYF
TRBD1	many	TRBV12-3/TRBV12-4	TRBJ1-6	TGTGCCAGCAGCGGAAGGGGGCCAGGTTCACCCCTCCACTTT	CASSGRGPGSPLHF
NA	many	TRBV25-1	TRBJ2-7	TGTGCCAGCAGTGGGTCCTTGGGGGAGCAGTACTTC	CASSGSLGEQYF
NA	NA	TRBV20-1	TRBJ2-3	TGCAGTGCTAGAGATCCCCCTAATACGCAGTATTTT	CSARDPPNTQYF
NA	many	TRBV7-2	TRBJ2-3	TGTGCCAGCACCACCAACACAGATACGCAGTATTTT	CASTTNTDTQYF
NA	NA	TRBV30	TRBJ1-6	TGTGCCTGGAGAGGGGCAGGGAGGAATTCACCCCTCCACTTT	CAWRGAGRNSPLHF
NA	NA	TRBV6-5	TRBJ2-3	TGTGCCAGCAGTTACTCGGCGGGATGGACCACAGATACGCAGTATTTT	CASSYSAGWTTDTQYF
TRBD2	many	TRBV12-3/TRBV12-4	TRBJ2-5	TGTGCCAGCAGTATAGCGGGAGGGGAGACCCAGTACTTC	CASSIAGGETQYF
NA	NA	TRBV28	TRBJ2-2	TGTGCCAGCAGAAGCGGTTCGAACACCGGGGAGCTGTTTTTT	CASRSGSNTGELFF
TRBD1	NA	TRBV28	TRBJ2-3	TGTGCCAGCAGCTTACAGGGGGCCCCCACAGATACGCAGTATTTT	CASSLQGAPTDTQYF
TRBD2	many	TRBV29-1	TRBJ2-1	TGCAGCGTTGAAACTAGCGGGAGCTCCTACAATGAGCAGTTCTTC	CSVETSGSSYNEQFF
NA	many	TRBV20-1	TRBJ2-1	TGCAGTGCTAGCTCCCTAGGAACCTACAATGAGCAGTTCTTC	CSASSLGTYNEQFF
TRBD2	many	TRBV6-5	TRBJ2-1	TGTGCCAGCAGTTACTCAGCGGGAGGGTCCTACAATGAGCAGTTCTTC	CASSYSAGGSYNEQFF
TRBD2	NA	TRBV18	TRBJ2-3	TGTGCCAGCTCACCTCCGGCTAGCGGGGGCACAGATACGCAGTATTTT	CASSPPASGGTDTQYF
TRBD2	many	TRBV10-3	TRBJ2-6	TGTGCCACCGGACACGGGGGGGCCAGCTCTGGGGCCAACGTCCTGACTTTC	CATGHGGASSGANVLTF